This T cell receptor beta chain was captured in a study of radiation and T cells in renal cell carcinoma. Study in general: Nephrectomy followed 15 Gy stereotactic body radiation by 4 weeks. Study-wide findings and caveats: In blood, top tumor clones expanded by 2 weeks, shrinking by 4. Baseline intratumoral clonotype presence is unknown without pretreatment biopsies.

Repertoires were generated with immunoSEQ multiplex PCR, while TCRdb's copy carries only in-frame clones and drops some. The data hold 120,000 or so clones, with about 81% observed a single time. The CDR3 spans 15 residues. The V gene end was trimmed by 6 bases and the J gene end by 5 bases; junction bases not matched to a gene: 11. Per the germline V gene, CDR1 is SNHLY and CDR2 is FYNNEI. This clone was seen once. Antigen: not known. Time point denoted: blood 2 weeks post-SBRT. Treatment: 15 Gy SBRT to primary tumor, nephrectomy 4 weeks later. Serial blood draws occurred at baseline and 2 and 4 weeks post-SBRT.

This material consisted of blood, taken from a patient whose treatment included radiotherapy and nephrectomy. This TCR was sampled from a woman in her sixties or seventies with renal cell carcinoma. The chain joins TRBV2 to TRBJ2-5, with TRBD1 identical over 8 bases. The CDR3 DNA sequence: TGTGCCAGCAGAATGGTCAGGGGGCTTGGTGAGACCCAGTACTTC. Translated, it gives CASRMVRGLGETQYF.